This entry lists 8 T cell receptor beta chains sequenced from one sample in a study of blood T cell repertoires in COVID-19. TCRdb's copy holds only in-frame clones and misses some; the assay was immunoSEQ multiplex PCR. Of 140,000 to 150,000 clones in the sample, 75% to 90% were seen once. Material for sequencing was peripheral blood. Every receptor here comes from a human donor in a cohort sampled during active COVID-19.

In its sample, this clone was seen once. In the same sample, other DNA sequences code for this CDR3. V is TRBV3-1 (or the pseudogene TRBV3-2) and J is TRBJ2-5, with 11 bases lining up with TRBD2. Trimming cost V 6 bases and J 2 bases; bases outside gene matches: 2. There are 14 residues in the CDR3. Germline lookup yields CDR1 LGHDT and CDR2 YNNKEL (reference sequence). Written as DNA, the CDR3 is TGTGCCAGCAGTCGACTAGCGGGGCAAGAGACCCAGTACTTC. As protein: CASSRLAGQETQYF.

The V gene is TRBV29-1, the J gene TRBJ1-2, with no clear D. The germline CDR1 and CDR2 sequences are SQVTM and ANQGSEA. Trimming stripped 7 bases from V and 8 bases from J, with 23 bases between. This CDR3 is built from 14 residues. CDR3 nucleotide sequence: TGCAGCGCCCGAGGTCCGGGTGATCTTCGGGGCTACACCTTC. It encodes CSARGPGDLRGYTF. Supplemented by reference TRBV29-1 and TRBJ1-2, the full variable domain reads SAVISQKPSRDICQRGTSLTIQCQVDSQVTMMFWYRQQPGQSLTLIATANQGSEATYESGFVIDKFPISRPNLTFSTLTVSNMSPEDSSIYLCSARGPGDLRGYTFGSGTRLTVV.

V usage is TRBV6-5 and J usage is TRBJ1-4; 7 bases are shared with TRBD1. The V gene end was trimmed by 4 bases and the J gene end by 5 bases; junction bases not matched to a gene: 4. The CDR3 runs to 14 residues. Germline CDR1 and CDR2: MNHEY and SVGAGI. DNA for the CDR3: TGTGCCAGCAGTTTGGACAGGTTAAATGAAAAACTGTTTTTT. It specifies CASSLDRLNEKLFF.

The V call is TRBV4-3, the J call TRBJ2-2; possible D gene TRBD2, 5 bases. V gave up 4 bases and J gave up 8 bases, with 17 bases separating them. Germline CDR1 LGHNA, CDR2 YSLEER. The CDR3 spans 15 residues. In DNA form, the CDR3 reads TGCGCCAGCAGCCCCCTTTCCCGCGGGCTGGGGGAGCTGTTTTTT. Translation gives CASSPLSRGLGELFF.

This rearrangement joins TRBV6-1 to TRBJ1-2; no clear D gene. Germline lookup yields CDR1 MNHNS and CDR2 SASEGT. This CDR3 contains 14 residues. The germline V and J ends were trimmed by 6 bases and 1 base, with 12 bases remaining between them. CDR3 nucleotide sequence: TGTGCCAGCAGGTTCCGGGAGGTTAACTATGGCTACACCTTC. This translates into CASRFREVNYGYTF.

The rearrangement uses TRBV6-2 or TRBV6-3 and TRBJ2-7, with D hard to call. CDR1 is MNHEY and CDR2 is SVGEGT in the germline V gene. V was pared by 5 bases and J by 3 bases, with 5 bases between. The CDR3 length is 11 residues. The CDR3 reads CASSQNYEQYF. In nucleotides, the CDR3 is TGTGCCAGCAGTCAAAACTACGAGCAGTACTTC.

V and J are TRBV14 and TRBJ1-1; no definite D call. V was clipped by 4 bases and J by 2 bases, with 8 bases between them. The CDR3 consists of 13 residues. Germline V gene data show CDR1 as SGHDN and CDR2 as FVKESK. CDR3 bases: TGTGCCAGCAGCCTCCTACTCAACACTGAAGCTTTCTTT. It specifies CASSLLLNTEAFF.

The rearrangement joins TRBV7-6 to TRBJ2-3, with TRBD2 as a possible D gene (5 bases). CDR1 is SGHVS and CDR2 is FNYEAQ in the germline V gene. The CDR3 loop spans 16 amino acids. Between the trimmed V and J ends, which lost 1 base and 0 bases, there was a span of 11 bases. CDR3 DNA sequence: TGTGCCAGCAGCTTAGGAGCGGTAACAAGCACAGATACGCAGTATTTT. Its protein is CASSLGAVTSTDTQYF.